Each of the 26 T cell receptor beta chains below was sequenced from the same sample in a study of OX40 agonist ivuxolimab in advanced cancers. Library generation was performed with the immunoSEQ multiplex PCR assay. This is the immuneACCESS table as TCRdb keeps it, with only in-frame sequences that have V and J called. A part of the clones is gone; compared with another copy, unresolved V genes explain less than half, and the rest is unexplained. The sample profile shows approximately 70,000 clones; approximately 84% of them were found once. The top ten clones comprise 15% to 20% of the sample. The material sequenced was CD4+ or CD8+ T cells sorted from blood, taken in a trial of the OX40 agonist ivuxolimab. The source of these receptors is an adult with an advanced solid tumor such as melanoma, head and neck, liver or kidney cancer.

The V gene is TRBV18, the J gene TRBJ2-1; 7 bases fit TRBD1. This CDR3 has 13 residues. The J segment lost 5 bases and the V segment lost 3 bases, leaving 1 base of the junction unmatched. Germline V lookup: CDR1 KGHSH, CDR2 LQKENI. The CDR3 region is CASSPGTDNEQFF. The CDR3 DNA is TGTGCCAGCTCACCCGGGACAGACAATGAGCAGTTCTTC.

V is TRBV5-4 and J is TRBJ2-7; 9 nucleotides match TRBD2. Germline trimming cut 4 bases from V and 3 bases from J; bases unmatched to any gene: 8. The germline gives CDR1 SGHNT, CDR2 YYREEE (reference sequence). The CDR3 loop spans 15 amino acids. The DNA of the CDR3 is TGTGCCAGCAGCAGAAGCGGGAGGCCACTCTACGAGCAGTACTTC. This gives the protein CASSRSGRPLYEQYF.

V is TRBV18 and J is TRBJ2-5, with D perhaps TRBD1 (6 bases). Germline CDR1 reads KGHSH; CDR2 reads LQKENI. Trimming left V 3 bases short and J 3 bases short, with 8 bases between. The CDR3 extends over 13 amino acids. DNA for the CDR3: TGTGCCAGCTCACCTCGGACAGAAGAGACCCAGTACTTC. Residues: CASSPRTEETQYF.

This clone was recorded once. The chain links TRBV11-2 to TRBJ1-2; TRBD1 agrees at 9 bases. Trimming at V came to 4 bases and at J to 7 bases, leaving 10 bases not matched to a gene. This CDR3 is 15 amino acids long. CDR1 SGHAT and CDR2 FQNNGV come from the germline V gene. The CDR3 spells CASSSSAGTGTGYTF. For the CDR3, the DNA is TGTGCCAGCAGCTCCTCGGCCGGGACAGGGACTGGCTACACCTTC.

In nucleotides, the CDR3 is TGTGCCAGCAGTTTGACTAGCCATGAGCAGTTCTTC. Translation gives CASSLTSHEQFF. The rearrangement uses TRBV28 and TRBJ2-1; 7 bases agree with TRBD2. This CDR3 has 12 residues. The V gene end was trimmed by 3 bases and the J gene end by 8 bases; junction bases not matched to a gene: 1. In germline, CDR1 is MDHEN, CDR2 SYDVKM.

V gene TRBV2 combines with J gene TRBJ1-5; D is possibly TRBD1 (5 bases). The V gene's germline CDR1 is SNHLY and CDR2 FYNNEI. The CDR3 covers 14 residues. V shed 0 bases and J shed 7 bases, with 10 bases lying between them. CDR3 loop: CASSEAAGLQPQHF. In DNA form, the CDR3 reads TGTGCCAGCAGTGAAGCTGCAGGGCTGCAGCCCCAGCATTTT.

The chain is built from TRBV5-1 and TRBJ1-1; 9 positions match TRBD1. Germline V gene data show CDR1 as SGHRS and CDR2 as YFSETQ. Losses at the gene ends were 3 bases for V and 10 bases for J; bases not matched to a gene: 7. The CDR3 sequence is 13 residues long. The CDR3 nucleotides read TGCGCCAGCAGCTGGACAGGGGAGGAAGGAGCTTTCTTT. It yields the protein CASSWTGEEGAFF.

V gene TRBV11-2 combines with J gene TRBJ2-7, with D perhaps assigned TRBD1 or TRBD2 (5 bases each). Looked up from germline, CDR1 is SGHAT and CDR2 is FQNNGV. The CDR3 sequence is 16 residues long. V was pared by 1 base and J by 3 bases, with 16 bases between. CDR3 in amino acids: CASSLVGAGSRYEQYF. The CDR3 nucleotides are TGTGCCAGCAGCTTAGTCGGGGCAGGCAGTCGCTACGAGCAGTACTTC.

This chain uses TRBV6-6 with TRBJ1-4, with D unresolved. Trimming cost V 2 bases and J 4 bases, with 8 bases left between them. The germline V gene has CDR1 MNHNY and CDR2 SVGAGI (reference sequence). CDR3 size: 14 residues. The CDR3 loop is CASSYGRRNEKLFF. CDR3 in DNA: TGTGCCAGCAGTTACGGTCGCCGTAATGAAAAACTGTTTTTT.

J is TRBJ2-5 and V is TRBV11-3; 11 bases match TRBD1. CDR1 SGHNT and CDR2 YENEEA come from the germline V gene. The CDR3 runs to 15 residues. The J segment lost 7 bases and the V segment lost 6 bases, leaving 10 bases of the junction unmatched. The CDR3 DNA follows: TGTGCCAGCAGTCCCGGGACAGGGGGTTTCGGGACCCAGTACTTC. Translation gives CASSPGTGGFGTQYF.

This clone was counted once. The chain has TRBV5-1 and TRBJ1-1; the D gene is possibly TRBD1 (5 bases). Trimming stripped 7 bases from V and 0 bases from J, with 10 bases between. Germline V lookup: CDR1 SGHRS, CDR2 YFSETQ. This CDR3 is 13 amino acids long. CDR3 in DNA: TGCGCCAGCCGGACACAGATGAACACTGAAGCTTTCTTT. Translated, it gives CASRTQMNTEAFF.

The CDR3 loop reads CASSLGTGPFTYEQYF. In DNA, the CDR3 is TGTGCCAGCAGTTTAGGGACAGGGCCCTTTACCTACGAGCAGTACTTC. This chain connects TRBV27 to TRBJ2-7, with 9 bases aligning to TRBD1. CDR1 and CDR2 from the germline V gene are MNHEY and SMNVEV (reference sequence). V gave up 2 bases and J gave up 2 bases; unmatched junction bases: 7. This CDR3 has 16 residues.

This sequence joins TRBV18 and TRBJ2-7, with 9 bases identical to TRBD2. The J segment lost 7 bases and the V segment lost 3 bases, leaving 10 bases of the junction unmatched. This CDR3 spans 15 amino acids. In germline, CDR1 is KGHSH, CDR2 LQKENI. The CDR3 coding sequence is TGTGCCAGCTCACCGGAGCGGGAGGAACGTTGGGAGCAGTACTTC. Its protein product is CASSPEREERWEQYF.

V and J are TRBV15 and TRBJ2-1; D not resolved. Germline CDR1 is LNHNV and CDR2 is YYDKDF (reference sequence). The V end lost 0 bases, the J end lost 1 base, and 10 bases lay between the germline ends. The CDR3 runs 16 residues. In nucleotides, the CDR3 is TGTGCCACCAGCAGAGACCCGGCCCCATCCTACAATGAGCAGTTCTTC. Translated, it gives CATSRDPAPSYNEQFF.

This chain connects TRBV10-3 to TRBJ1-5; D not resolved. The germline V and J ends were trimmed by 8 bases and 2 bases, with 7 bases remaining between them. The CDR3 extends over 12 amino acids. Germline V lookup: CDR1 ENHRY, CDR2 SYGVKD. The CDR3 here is CAIGEGNQPQHF. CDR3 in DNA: TGTGCCATCGGGGAGGGCAATCAGCCCCAGCATTTT.

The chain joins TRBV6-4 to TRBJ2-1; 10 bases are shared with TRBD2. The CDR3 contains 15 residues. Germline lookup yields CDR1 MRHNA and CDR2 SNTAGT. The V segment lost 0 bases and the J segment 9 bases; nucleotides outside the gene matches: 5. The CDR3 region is CASSDSVVAGGEQFF. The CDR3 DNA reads TGTGCCAGCAGTGACTCGGTAGTAGCGGGAGGTGAGCAGTTCTTC.

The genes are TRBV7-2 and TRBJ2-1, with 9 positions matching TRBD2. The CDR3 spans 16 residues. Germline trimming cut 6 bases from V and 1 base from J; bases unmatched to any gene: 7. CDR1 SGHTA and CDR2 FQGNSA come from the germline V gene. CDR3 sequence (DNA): TGTGCCAGCAGTCCTACTAGCGGGCCTTCCTACAATGAGCAGTTCTTC. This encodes CASSPTSGPSYNEQFF.

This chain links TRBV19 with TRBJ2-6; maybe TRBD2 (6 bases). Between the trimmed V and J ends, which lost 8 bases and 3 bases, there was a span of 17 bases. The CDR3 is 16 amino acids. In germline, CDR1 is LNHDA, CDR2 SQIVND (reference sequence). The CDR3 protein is CASGAGNTGGANVLTF. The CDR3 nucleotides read TGTGCCAGTGGGGCGGGAAATACGGGTGGGGCCAACGTCCTGACTTTC.

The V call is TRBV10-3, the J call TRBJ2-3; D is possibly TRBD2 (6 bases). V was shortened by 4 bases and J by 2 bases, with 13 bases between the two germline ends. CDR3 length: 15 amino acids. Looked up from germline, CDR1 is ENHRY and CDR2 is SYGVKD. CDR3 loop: CAISGDFPTTDTQYF. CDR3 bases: TGTGCCATCAGTGGGGACTTTCCCACCACAGATACGCAGTATTTT.

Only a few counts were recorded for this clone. CDR3 coding DNA: TGTGCCAGCAGTCGGGGCGGGGGGGACCAAGAGACCCAGTACTTC. Translation: CASSRGGGDQETQYF. This rearrangement joins TRBV5-4 to TRBJ2-5; 9 nucleotides align to TRBD2. V dropped 5 bases and J dropped 0; count of bases not matched to a gene: 5. CDR3 size: 15 residues. Germline values: CDR1 SGHNT, CDR2 YYREEE (reference sequence).

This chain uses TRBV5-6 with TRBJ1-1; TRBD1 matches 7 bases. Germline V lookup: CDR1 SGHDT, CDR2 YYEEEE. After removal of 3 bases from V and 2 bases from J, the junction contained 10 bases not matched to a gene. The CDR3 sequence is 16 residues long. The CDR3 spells CASSSVYRDSNTEAFF. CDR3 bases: TGTGCCAGCAGCTCCGTATACCGGGACAGCAACACTGAAGCTTTCTTT.

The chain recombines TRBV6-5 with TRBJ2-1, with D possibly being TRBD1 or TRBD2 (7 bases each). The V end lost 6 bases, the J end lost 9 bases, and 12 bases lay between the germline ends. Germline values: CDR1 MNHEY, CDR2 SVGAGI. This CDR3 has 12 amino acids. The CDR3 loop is CASSQGGLEQFF. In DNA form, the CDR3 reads TGTGCCAGCAGCCAGGGGGGGCTTGAGCAGTTCTTC.

CDR3 coding DNA: TGTGCCAGCAGTGAAGTCGCCAGACTAGGCGAGACCCAGTACTTC. This gives the protein CASSEVARLGETQYF. This chain connects TRBV6-1 to TRBJ2-5; possible D gene TRBD2, 6 bases. The germline gives CDR1 MNHNS, CDR2 SASEGT. V lost 1 base to trimming and J lost 5 bases, with 14 bases between them. CDR3 size: 15 residues.

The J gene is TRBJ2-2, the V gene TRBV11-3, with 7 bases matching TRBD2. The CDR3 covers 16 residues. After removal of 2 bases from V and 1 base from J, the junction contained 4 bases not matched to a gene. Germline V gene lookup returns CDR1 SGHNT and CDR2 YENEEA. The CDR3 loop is CASSLKASGNTGELFF. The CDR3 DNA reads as TGTGCCAGCAGCTTAAAAGCTAGCGGGAACACCGGGGAGCTGTTTTTT. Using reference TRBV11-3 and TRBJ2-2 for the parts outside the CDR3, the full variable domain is EAGVVQSPRYKIIEKKQPVAFWCNPISGHNTLYWYLQNLGQGPELLIRYENEEAVDDSQLPKDRFSAERLKGVDSTLKIQPAELGDSAVYLCASSLKASGNTGELFFGEGSRLTVL.

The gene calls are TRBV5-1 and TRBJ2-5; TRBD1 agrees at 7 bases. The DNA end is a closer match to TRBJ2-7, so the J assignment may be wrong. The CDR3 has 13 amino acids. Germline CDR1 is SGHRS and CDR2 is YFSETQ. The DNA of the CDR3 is TGCGCCAGCAGCTTATACAGGGGAGACGAGCAGTACTTC. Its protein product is CASSLYRGDEQYF.

The CDR3 bases are TGTGCCAGCAGCGGTGGGGTTACCTACGAGCAGTACTTC. Translating gives CASSGGVTYEQYF. The chain uses TRBV9 and TRBJ2-7; D uncertain. The CDR3 loop spans 13 amino acids. The germline gives CDR1 SGDLS, CDR2 YYNGEE. Trimming removed 3 bases at V and 2 bases at J, with 9 bases between. Full variable domain (outside the CDR3, taken from reference TRBV9 and TRBJ2-7): DSGVTQTPKHLITATGQRVTLRCSPRSGDLSVYWYQQSLDQGLQFLIQYYNGEERAKGNILERFSAQQFPDLHSELNLSSLELGDSALYFCASSGGVTYEQYFGPGTRLTVT.